These T cell receptor beta chains were read from a single sample in a study of OX40 agonist ivuxolimab in advanced cancers. Repertoires were generated with immunoSEQ multiplex PCR, while TCRdb's copy carries only in-frame clones and drops some. The sample includes fewer than 75,000 clones, about nine tenths of them seen just once. The sample was CD4+ or CD8+ T cells sorted from blood, taken in a trial of the OX40 agonist ivuxolimab. Every receptor here comes from an adult with an advanced solid tumor such as melanoma, head and neck, liver or kidney cancer. CDR3s include the opening cysteine and the closing phenylalanine or tryptophan. The D gene is left open where the match is weak. The listing skips clone size in some rows; elsewhere it reads once, few, many or a size class.

abundance	v_gene	len	d_gene	j_gene	CDR3nt	CDR3aa
NA	TRBV28	14	NA	TRBJ1-5	TGTGCCAGCAGTTTAGGGGGATCGGGCTCCGCCCAGCATTTT	CASSLGGSGSAQHF
NA	TRBV13	13	NA	TRBJ1-2	TGTGCCAGCAGCTTTGCGGCGGGCTATGGCTACACCTTC	CASSFAAGYGYTF
NA	TRBV4-1	16	NA	TRBJ1-5	TGCGCCAGCAGCCAAGATAACTCACGGAGCAATCAGCCCCAGCATTTT	CASSQDNSRSNQPQHF
NA	TRBV28	14	NA	TRBJ2-7	TGTGCCAGCAGCCCCTCGACCGGGGTCTACGAGCAGTACTTC	CASSPSTGVYEQYF
NA	TRBV6-1	13	TRBD1	TRBJ2-1	TGTGCCAGCAGGGGACAGGCATACAATGAGCAGTTCTTC	CASRGQAYNEQFF
NA	TRBV6-5	14	NA	TRBJ1-5	TGTGCCAGCAGTTACTCGTTTGGGGGTCAGCCCCAGCATTTT	CASSYSFGGQPQHF
NA	TRBV2	14	TRBD1	TRBJ2-5	TGTGCCAGCAGTAGGACAGGGGGCCGGGAGACCCAGTACTTC	CASSRTGGRETQYF
NA	TRBV5-4	17	TRBD1	TRBJ2-5	TGTGCCAGCAGCCCGTCCCGGGACAGGGGACGGGGGAAGACCCAGTACTTC	CASSPSRDRGRGKTQYF
NA	TRBV6-5	13	NA	TRBJ2-7	TGTGCCAGCACGGCCCCCGGGAACTACGAGCAGTACTTC	CASTAPGNYEQYF
NA	TRBV19	20	TRBD1	TRBJ2-2	TGTGCCAGTAGTATAGATCCTTCCTCGGGACAGGGGTGGGACACCGGGGAGCTGTTTTTT	CASSIDPSSGQGWDTGELFF
NA	TRBV19	14	NA	TRBJ1-5	TGTGCCAGTAGTAAAAACAGCAAAAATCAGCCCCAGCATTTT	CASSKNSKNQPQHF
NA	TRBV18	16	TRBD2	TRBJ2-3	TGTGCCAGCTCACCTGCGGGGGGGCGGAGCACAGATACGCAGTATTTT	CASSPAGGRSTDTQYF
NA	TRBV10-1	15	NA	TRBJ1-6	TGCGCCAGCAATGGAAGGAGCTCCTATAATTCACCCCTCCACTTT	CASNGRSSYNSPLHF
NA	TRBV7-9	13	NA	TRBJ2-1	TGTGCCAGCAGCTTAGCGGGGTTCCGTGAGCAGTTCTTC	CASSLAGFREQFF
NA	TRBV11-3	15	TRBD1	TRBJ2-3	TGTGCCAGCAACACCCGGGACAGCACAACAGATACGCAGTATTTT	CASNTRDSTTDTQYF
once	TRBV27	15	NA	TRBJ2-5	TGTGCCAGCAGTAACAGGGCACTCGGTACAGAGACCCAGTACTTC	CASSNRALGTETQYF
once	TRBV28	12	NA	TRBJ2-7	TGTGCCAGCAGACAAAAGGGCTACGAGCAGTACTTC	CASRQKGYEQYF
NA	TRBV27	14	TRBD1	TRBJ1-4	TGTGCCAGCAGTTTACGAGGGACAGGGCACAAACTGTTTTTT	CASSLRGTGHKLFF
NA	TRBV21-1	16	NA	TRBJ2-3	TGTGCCAGCAGCAAAAGGGGGGACAGGAGCACAGATACGCAGTATTTT	CASSKRGDRSTDTQYF
NA	TRBV29-1	15	NA	TRBJ2-2	TGCAGCGTTGGTCGGACAGATCTGAACACCGGGGAGCTGTTTTTT	CSVGRTDLNTGELFF
NA	TRBV7-9	14	NA	TRBJ1-1	TGTGCCAGCAACCCATGGGAGCCGAACACTGAAGCTTTCTTT	CASNPWEPNTEAFF
NA	TRBV2	15	TRBD1	TRBJ1-5	TGTGCCAGCAGTGGGGACAGGGTTAGCAATCAGCCCCAGCATTTT	CASSGDRVSNQPQHF
NA	TRBV5-3	18	TRBD1	TRBJ2-7	TGTGCCAGAAGTTCTCCGGGACAGGCCTCCCGGGGGAACTACGAGCAGTACTTC	CARSSPGQASRGNYEQYF
NA	TRBV5-1	14	NA	TRBJ2-7	TGCGCCAGCAGCTTGCTACCCGGGTCCTACGAGCAGTACTTC	CASSLLPGSYEQYF
NA	TRBV7-8	13	NA	TRBJ2-7	TGTGCCAGCAGCTTAGGCAGGGGTTACGGGCAGTACTTC	CASSLGRGYGQYF
NA	TRBV2	15	TRBD1	TRBJ2-2	TGTGCCAGCAGAACCGGACAGGCTAACACCGGGGAGCTGTTTTTT	CASRTGQANTGELFF
NA	TRBV9	15	NA	TRBJ2-7	TGTGCCAGCAGCGTGGCTCTAGACATAGGAGGCGAGCAGTACTTC	CASSVALDIGGEQYF
NA	TRBV9	15	TRBD2	TRBJ2-1	TGTGCCAGCAGCCTAACTAGCGAGCGCCACAATGAGCAGTTCTTC	CASSLTSERHNEQFF
NA	TRBV6-1	14	NA	TRBJ2-7	TGTGCCAGCAGGGGTCGGGAGATCCGGTACGAGCAGTACTTC	CASRGREIRYEQYF
few	TRBV7-9	14	TRBD1	TRBJ2-1	TGTGCCAGCAGCTTGGCCGGACAGGGGGGTGAGCAGTTCTTC	CASSLAGQGGEQFF
NA	TRBV27	14	TRBD1	TRBJ1-5	TGTGCCAGCAGCCGAAAGACAGGGGAATCGCCCCAGCATTTT	CASSRKTGESPQHF
NA	TRBV6-1	12	NA	TRBJ2-5	TGTGCCAGCAGTGAAGGGGTAGGGTCCCAGTACTTC	CASSEGVGSQYF
NA	TRBV9	15	TRBD1	TRBJ2-6	TGTGCCAGCAGCGTCGGGACAGCTGGGGCCAACGTCCTGACTTTC	CASSVGTAGANVLTF
NA	TRBV5-5	14	NA	TRBJ1-2	TGTGCCAGCAGCTTGACATCAGCTAACTATGGCTACACCTTC	CASSLTSANYGYTF
NA	TRBV5-1	15	NA	TRBJ2-7	TGCGCCAGCAGCTTGGAGAGTAGCGGAGCCTACGAGCAGTACTTC	CASSLESSGAYEQYF
few	TRBV2	13	NA	TRBJ1-5	TGTGCCAGCAGTGGGGGTGGCAATCAGCCCCAGCATTTT	CASSGGGNQPQHF
NA	TRBV7-2	15	TRBD1	TRBJ1-3	TGTGCCAGCAGCCCAGGGGGCGCGGAAGGAAACACCATATATTTT	CASSPGGAEGNTIYF
NA	TRBV28	13	NA	TRBJ2-6	TGTGCCAGCATGGAGGGTAGGGCCAACGTCCTGACTTTC	CASMEGRANVLTF
many	TRBV9	17	NA	TRBJ1-2	TGTGCCAGCAGCGTTGGAGGGGACCATGCCGTAAACTATGGCTACACCTTC	CASSVGGDHAVNYGYTF
NA	TRBV27	12	NA	TRBJ2-7	TGTGCCAGCGGACAGAGCTCCTACGAGCAGTACTTC	CASGQSSYEQYF
few	TRBV4-1	14	TRBD1	TRBJ1-1	TGCGCCAGCGTACAAAGGGGGGGACAGCCTGAAGCTTTCTTT	CASVQRGGQPEAFF
few	TRBV5-4	14	NA	TRBJ1-3	TGTGCCAGCAGCTTGGGAGGGTCTGGAAACACCATATATTTT	CASSLGGSGNTIYF
NA	TRBV7-6	17	TRBD2	TRBJ2-2	TGTGCCAGCAGCTTAGAGGCAAGCGGGACCCGAACCGGGGAGCTGTTTTTT	CASSLEASGTRTGELFF
NA	TRBV19	14	NA	TRBJ2-2	TGTGCCAGTATTAGGACAGAGAACACCGGGGAGCTGTTTTTT	CASIRTENTGELFF
NA	TRBV7-9	18	TRBD1	TRBJ1-5	TGTGCCAGCAGCCCGGGACAGGGTGGCGGGGCTAGCAATCAGCCCCAGCATTTT	CASSPGQGGGASNQPQHF
NA	TRBV27	13	NA	TRBJ2-5	TGTGCCAGCAGTTTGGGGGGAGGAGAGACCCAGTACTTC	CASSLGGGETQYF
NA	TRBV21-1	16	NA	TRBJ2-7	TGTGCCAGCAGCAAAGCCCGTGCGGGAGTTTCCTACGAGCAGTACTTC	CASSKARAGVSYEQYF
once	TRBV7-9	12	TRBD1	TRBJ1-2	TGTGCAACTCGGACAGGCCGCTATGGCTACACCTTC	CATRTGRYGYTF
NA	TRBV10-2	14	NA	TRBJ2-1	TGCGCCAGCAGACCGGGCCTAGCTGGCAATGAGCAGTTCTTC	CASRPGLAGNEQFF
once	TRBV5-1	15	TRBD1	TRBJ2-6	TGCGCCAGCAGCTCGACAGGGGCTGGGGCCAACGTCCTGACTTTC	CASSSTGAGANVLTF
few	TRBV28	11	NA	TRBJ1-1	TGTGCCAGCCTTGGGAACACTGAAGCTTTCTTT	CASLGNTEAFF
NA	TRBV11-2	16	TRBD2	TRBJ2-1	TGTGCCAGCAGCTATGGAGCGGGGGGCTTATACAATGAGCAGTTCTTC	CASSYGAGGLYNEQFF
NA	TRBV18	18	TRBD2	TRBJ2-1	TGTGCCAGCTCTTCCTTACCTCCAATTGGCGGGAGGGCTCATGAGCAGTTCTTC	CASSSLPPIGGRAHEQFF
NA	TRBV6-5	13	NA	TRBJ2-7	TGTGCCAGCCGACCCCCAGGCTCCTACGAGCAGTACTTC	CASRPPGSYEQYF
NA	TRBV11-3	19	TRBD2	TRBJ2-6	TGTGCCAGCAGACGTTCCCGACTAGCTCCTAGCTCTGGGGCCAACGTCCTGACTTTC	CASRRSRLAPSSGANVLTF
NA	TRBV7-6	13	NA	TRBJ1-2	TGTGCCAGCAGCTTCCAGGGGAACTATGGCTACACCTTC	CASSFQGNYGYTF
NA	TRBV7-9	15	TRBD2	TRBJ2-1	TGTGCCAGCAGGGGCGGGGGGAAGTCCCAGAATGAGCAGTTCTTC	CASRGGGKSQNEQFF
NA	TRBV7-4	15	NA	TRBJ1-5	TGTGCCAGCAGCTTTAAATGGCCCCAACGGGGGGCCCAGCATTTT	CASSFKWPQRGAQHF